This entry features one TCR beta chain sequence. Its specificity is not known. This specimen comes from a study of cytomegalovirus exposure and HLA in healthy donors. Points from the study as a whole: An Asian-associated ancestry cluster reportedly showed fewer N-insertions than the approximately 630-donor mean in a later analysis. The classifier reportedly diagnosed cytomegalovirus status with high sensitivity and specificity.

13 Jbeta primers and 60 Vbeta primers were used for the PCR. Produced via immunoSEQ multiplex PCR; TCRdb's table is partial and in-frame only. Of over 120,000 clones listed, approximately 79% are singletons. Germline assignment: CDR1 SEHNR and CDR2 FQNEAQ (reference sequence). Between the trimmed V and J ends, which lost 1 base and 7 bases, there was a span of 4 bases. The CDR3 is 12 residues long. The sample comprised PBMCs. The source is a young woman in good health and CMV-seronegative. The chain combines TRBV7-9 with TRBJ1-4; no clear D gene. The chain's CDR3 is CASSLEAEKLFF. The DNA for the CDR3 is TGTGCCAGCAGCTTAGAAGCTGAAAAACTGTTTTTT. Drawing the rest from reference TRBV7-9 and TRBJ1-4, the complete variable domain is DTGVSQNPRHKITKRGQNVTFRCDPISEHNRLYWYRQTLGQGPEFLTYFQNEAQLEKSRLLSDRFSAERPKGSFSTLEIQRTEQGDSAMYLCASSLEAEKLFFGSGTQLSVL.